This T cell receptor beta chain was documented in a study of blood T cell repertoires in COVID-19. Background on the study: Sources were T cells, B-cell-depleted T cells, or PBMCs; the material itself was cDNA or gDNA.

J gave up 0 bases and V 6 bases, and 10 bases lay outside the gene matches. CDR1 is LNHDA and CDR2 is SQIVND in the germline V gene (reference sequence). The CDR3 runs to 17 residues. In the source study's methods: Counts of nucleated cells, estimated from reference gene primer amplification, were obtained. Method: immunoSEQ multiplex PCR; TCRdb's copy keeps in-frame clones and lacks some. For V, J and clone size, that table is used; D and trimming come from the DNA. The table includes 95,000 to 150,000 clones, 70% to 90% detected once. The sequenced sample consisted of peripheral blood. The clonotype was recovered from an elderly woman with acute or convalescent COVID-19. The chain joins TRBV19 to TRBJ1-5; 8 nucleotides line up with TRBD1. This CDR3 reads CASSFTQGANSNQPQHF. In nucleotides, the CDR3 is TGTGCCAGTAGCTTTACCCAGGGGGCCAATAGCAATCAGCCCCAGCATTTT. Full variable domain (rest looked up from reference TRBV19 and TRBJ1-5): DGGITQSPKYLFRKEGQNVTLSCEQNLNHDAMYWYRQDPGQGLRLIYYSQIVNDFQKGDIAEGYSVSREKKESFPLTVTSAQKNPTAFYLCASSFTQGANSNQPQHFGDGTRLSIL.